Each of the 3 T cell receptor beta chains below was sequenced from the same sample in a study of T cell repertoires in cytomegalovirus infection. A single record per CDR3 protein comes from TCRdb applying MiXCR to the reads. This sample has 150,000 to 190,000 distinct CDR3 sequences, with roughly a quarter found just once. The sample was PBMCs. These receptors were obtained from a human donor in good health (CMV status not recorded). Some clones in this sample may be carry-over from other donors' samples.

V gene TRBV27 combines with J gene TRBJ2-7, with 16 bases identical to TRBD2. J was trimmed by 9 bases and V by 5 bases; bases with no gene match: 7. Germline CDR1 reads MNHEY; CDR2 reads SMNVEV (reference sequence). This CDR3 region has 15 residues. CDR3 DNA sequence: TGTGCCAGCAGTAGCGGGACTAGCGGGAGGGCCCCGCAGTACTTC. Translated: CASSSGTSGRAPQYF.

This clonotype was counted only a few times. The V call is TRBV2, the J call TRBJ1-5; 7 nucleotides match TRBD1. Germline V CDR1 and CDR2: SNHLY, FYNNEI. The CDR3 extends over 16 amino acids. V was clipped by 6 bases and J by 0 bases; unmatched bases: 8. CDR3 DNA: TGTGCCAGCAGGCGGGGGACAGCGTATAGCAATCAGCCCCAGCATTTT. Translated: CASRRGTAYSNQPQHF.

This clonotype showed up just a few times. V gene TRBV20-1 combines with J gene TRBJ2-2; 9 nucleotides agree with TRBD2. Germline V gene sequence: CDR1 DFQATT, CDR2 SNEGSKA (reference sequence). V shed 6 bases and J 3 bases; nucleotides not matched to a gene: 8. This CDR3 is 15 amino acids long. CDR3 nucleotide sequence: TGCAGTGCGTTTAGCGGGAGTAGAGACACCGGGGAGCTGTTTTTT. Translation: CSAFSGSRDTGELFF.